This T cell receptor (beta chain) was observed in a study of T-cell memory formation after mild COVID-19. CDR1 is SGHTA, CDR2 FQGNSA, per germline. CDR3 length: 15 residues. V lost 0 bases and J lost 7; bases outside the gene matches: 8. Findings and caveats of the study: From day 15 to 85, contracting clones were balanced between CD4 and CD8, whereas later expanders leaned toward CD4+.

Employing constant-segment primers, 5'RACE generated TCR alpha and TCR beta cDNA libraries bearing sample barcodes and UMIs. TCRdb re-derived calls from the 5' RACE reads in MiXCR, one entry per CDR3 protein. The data show more than 250,000 distinct CDR3 sequences, with about a sixth seen just once and about a fifth held by the top ten. To note about this clonotype: Its antigen is still unknown.

The sequencing input was PBMCs or a T cell subset sorted from them (not recorded which). The chain has TRBV7-2 and TRBJ1-2; 7 bases fit TRBD1. The clonotype comes from a young man who had mild COVID-19 (a few samples of this study predate the infection). Cell type and time point are not known. In nucleotides, the CDR3 is TGTGCCAGCAGCTTAGCCAGCCGACAGGGATCTGGCTACACCTTC. Translating gives CASSLASRQGSGYTF.